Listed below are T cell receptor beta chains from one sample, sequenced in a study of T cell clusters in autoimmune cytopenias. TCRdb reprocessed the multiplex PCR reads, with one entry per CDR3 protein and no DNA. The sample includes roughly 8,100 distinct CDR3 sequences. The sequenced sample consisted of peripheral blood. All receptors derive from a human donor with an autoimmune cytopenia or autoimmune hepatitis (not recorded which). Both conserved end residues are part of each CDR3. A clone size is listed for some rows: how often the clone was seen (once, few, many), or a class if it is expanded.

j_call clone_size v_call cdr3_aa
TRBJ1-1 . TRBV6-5 CASRWGQGGTEAFF
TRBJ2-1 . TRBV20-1 CSAVSGDGQFF
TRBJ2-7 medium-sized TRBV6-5 CASNRQGRSYEQYF
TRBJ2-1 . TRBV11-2 CASGPGQWYNEQFF
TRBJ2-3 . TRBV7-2 CASSWDRAADTQYF
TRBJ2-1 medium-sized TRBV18 CASSALAGGRGAYNEQFF
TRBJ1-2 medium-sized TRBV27 CASSSGQLNYGYTF
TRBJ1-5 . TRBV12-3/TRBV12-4 CASSPDRVRSDQPQHF
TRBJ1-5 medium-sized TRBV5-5 CASSLISDDQPQHF
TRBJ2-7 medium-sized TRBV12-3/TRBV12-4 CASSREREGSKQYF
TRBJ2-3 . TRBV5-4 CASLRSTGLAGTDTQYF
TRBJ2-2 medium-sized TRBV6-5 CASSYSRLAGGRNGGELFF
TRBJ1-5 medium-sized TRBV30 CAWSLGENQPQHF
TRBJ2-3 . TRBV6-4 CASRPTGSDTQYF
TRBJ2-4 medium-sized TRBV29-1 CSVGLGRAKNIQYF
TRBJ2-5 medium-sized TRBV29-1 CSARRQVQETQYF
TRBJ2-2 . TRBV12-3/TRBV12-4 CASSFWTGGRTGELFF
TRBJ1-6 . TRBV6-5 CASKGATASYNSPLHF
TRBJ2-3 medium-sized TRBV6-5 CASSYVGQSTDTQYF
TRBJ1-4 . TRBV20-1 CSARAMMNEKLFF
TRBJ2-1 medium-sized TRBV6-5 CASSYRAGGPYNEQFF
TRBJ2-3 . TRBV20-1 CSQTRTNTDTQYF
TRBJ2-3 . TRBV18 CASSPQLGGSPDTQYF
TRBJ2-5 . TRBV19 CASSIGSGAQETQYF
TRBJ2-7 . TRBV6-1 CASSYPRRAYEQYF
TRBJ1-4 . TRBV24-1 CATSDTNEKLFF
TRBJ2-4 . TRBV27 CASSGGGTIQYF
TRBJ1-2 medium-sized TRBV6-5 CASSYSVGSDTF
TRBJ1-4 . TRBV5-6 CASSTGQGAEKLFF
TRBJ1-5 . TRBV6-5 CASSYGGPGRSNQPQHF
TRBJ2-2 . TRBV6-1 CASRMGQTNTGELFF
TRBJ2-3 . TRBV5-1 CASSLDPKSADTQYF
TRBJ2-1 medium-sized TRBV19 CASTTLGGPRNNEQFF
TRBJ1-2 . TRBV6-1 CASTPDLKANYGYTF
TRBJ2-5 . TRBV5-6 CASSFRRAETQYF
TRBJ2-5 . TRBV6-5 CASSYFKGQETQYF
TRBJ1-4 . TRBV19 CASSTSEVFATNEKLFF
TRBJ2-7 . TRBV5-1 CASSPGTGTYEQYF
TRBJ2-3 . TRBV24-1 CATSGQDTDTQYF
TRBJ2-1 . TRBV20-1 CSAVPGLAGGEQFF
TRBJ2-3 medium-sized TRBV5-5 CASSSLGGDTQYF
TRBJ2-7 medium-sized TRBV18 CASSPGLAGRAYEQYF